This T cell receptor (beta chain) was obtained from a study of CD8 T cells in Susac syndrome. Sequencing of TCR beta covered CD8+ and CD4+ T cells obtained from blood. Negative magnetic isolation gave CD8+ and CD4+ cells; FACS enriched CD8+ TEMRA. cDNA came from around 0.5 to 1 ug RNA primed by random hexamers. The amplification used immunoSEQ multiplex PCR on TCR beta CDR3; it spanned 54 Vbeta and 13 Jbeta. One entry per CDR3 protein results from TCRdb running MiXCR on the immunoSEQ multiplex PCR reads. The sample consists of some 110,000 distinct CDR3 sequences, 85% to 95% of them appearing once. V lost 5 bases, J lost 6 bases, and 19 bases lay in between. The germline CDR1 and CDR2 sequences are PRHDT and FYEKMQ (reference sequence). There are 16 residues in the CDR3.

The specimen was CD4+ T cells from PBMCs. The V gene is TRBV13, the J gene TRBJ2-2; weak D call: TRBD1 (6 bases). The TCR originated in a human donor with multiple sclerosis. The CDR3 reads CASSLGTWSAAGELFF. For the CDR3, the DNA is TGTGCCAGCAGCCTGGGGACATGGAGCGCGGCCGGGGAGCTGTTTTTT.